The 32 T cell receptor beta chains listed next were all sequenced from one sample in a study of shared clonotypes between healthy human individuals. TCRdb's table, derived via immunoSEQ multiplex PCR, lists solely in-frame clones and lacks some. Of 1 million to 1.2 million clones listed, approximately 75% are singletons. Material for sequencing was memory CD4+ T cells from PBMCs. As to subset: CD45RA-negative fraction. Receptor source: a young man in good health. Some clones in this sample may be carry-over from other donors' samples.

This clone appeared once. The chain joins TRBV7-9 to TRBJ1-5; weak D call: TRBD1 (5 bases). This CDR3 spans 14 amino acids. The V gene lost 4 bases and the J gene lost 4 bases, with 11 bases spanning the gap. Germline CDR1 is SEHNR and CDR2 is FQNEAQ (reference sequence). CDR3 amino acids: CASSSDSRNQPQHF. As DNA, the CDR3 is TGTGCCAGCAGCTCAGACAGCCGTAATCAGCCCCAGCATTTT.

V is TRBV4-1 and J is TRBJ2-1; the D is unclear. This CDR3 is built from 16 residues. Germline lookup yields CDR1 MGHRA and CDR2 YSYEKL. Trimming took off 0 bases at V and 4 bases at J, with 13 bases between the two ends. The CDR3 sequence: CASSQDPTGAYNEQFF. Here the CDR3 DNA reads TGCGCCAGCAGCCAAGATCCTACCGGCGCGTACAATGAGCAGTTCTTC.

CDR3 nucleotides: TGTGCCAGCAGTTACGGGGGTCAGGGACTCACCGGGGAGCTGTTTTTT. Its translation: CASSYGGQGLTGELFF. V and J are TRBV6-5 and TRBJ2-2, with D possibly matching TRBD2 (6 bases). CDR3 length: 16 residues. Germline lookup yields CDR1 MNHEY and CDR2 SVGAGI. With 2 bases removed from V and 4 bases from J, the gap between germline ends came to 14 bases.

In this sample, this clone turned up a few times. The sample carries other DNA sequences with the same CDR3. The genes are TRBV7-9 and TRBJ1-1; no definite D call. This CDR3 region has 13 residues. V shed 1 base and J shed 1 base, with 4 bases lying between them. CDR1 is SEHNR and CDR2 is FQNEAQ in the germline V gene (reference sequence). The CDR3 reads CASSLGRNTEAFF. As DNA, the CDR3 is TGTGCCAGCAGCTTAGGGCGGAACACTGAAGCTTTCTTT.

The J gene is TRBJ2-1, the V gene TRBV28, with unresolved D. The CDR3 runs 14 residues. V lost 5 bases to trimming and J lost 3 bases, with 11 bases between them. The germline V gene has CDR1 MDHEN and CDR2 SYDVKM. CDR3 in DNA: TGTGCCAGCAGTACCTTAAAAAACTACAATGAGCAGTTCTTC. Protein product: CASSTLKNYNEQFF.

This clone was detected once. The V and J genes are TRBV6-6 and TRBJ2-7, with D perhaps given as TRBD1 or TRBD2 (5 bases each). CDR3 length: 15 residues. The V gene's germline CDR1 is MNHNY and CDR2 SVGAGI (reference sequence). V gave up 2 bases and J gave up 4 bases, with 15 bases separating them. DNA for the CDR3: TGTGCCAGCAGTTACGGCCGGGGCGTACCGTACGAGCAGTACTTC. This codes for CASSYGRGVPYEQYF.

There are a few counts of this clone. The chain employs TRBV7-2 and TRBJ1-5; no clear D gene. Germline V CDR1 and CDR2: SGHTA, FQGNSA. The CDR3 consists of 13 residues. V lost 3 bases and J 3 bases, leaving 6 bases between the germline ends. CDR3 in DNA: TGTGCCAGCAGCTTCACTTACAATCAGCCCCAGCATTTT. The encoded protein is CASSFTYNQPQHF.

The CDR3, as DNA: TGTGCCAGCAGAACAACAAGTGGTGGCTACACCTTC. Translating it yields CASRTTSGGYTF. The gene calls are TRBV28 and TRBJ1-2, with D unresolved. V gave up 6 bases and J gave up 7 bases, with 12 bases separating them. The CDR3 loop spans 12 amino acids. Germline lookup yields CDR1 MDHEN and CDR2 SYDVKM.

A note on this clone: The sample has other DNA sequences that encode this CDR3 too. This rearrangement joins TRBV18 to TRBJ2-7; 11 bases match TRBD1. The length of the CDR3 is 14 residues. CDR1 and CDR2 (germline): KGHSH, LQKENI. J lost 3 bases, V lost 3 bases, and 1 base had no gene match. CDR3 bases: TGTGCCAGCTCACCCGGGACAGGGGGCTACGAGCAGTACTTC. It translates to CASSPGTGGYEQYF.

The CDR3 DNA follows: TGTGCCAGCAGCCGGGGGACAGGGGGATACAATGAGCAGTTCTTC. It yields the protein CASSRGTGGYNEQFF. The chain uses TRBV6-1 and TRBJ2-1; 11 nucleotides match TRBD1. Germline V gene data show CDR1 as MNHNS and CDR2 as SASEGT. CDR3 length: 15 amino acids. The V segment lost 6 bases and the J segment 4 bases; nucleotides outside the gene matches: 5.

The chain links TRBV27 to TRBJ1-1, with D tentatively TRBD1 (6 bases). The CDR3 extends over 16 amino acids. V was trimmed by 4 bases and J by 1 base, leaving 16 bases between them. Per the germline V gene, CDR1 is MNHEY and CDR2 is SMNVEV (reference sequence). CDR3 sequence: CASSSRSGRGNTEAFF. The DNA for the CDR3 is TGTGCCAGCAGTTCCCGGAGCGGCAGGGGGAACACTGAAGCTTTCTTT.

CDR3 sequence reads: CASSFRAPSTDTQYF. CDR3 DNA: TGTGCCAGCAGTTTCAGGGCCCCTAGCACAGATACGCAGTATTTT. The rearrangement joins TRBV28 to TRBJ2-3, with D maybe TRBD1 (5 bases). The CDR3 length is 15 residues. Trimming pared 3 bases from V and 0 bases from J, leaving 10 bases between. Germline V gene sequence: CDR1 MDHEN, CDR2 SYDVKM.

The CDR3 bases are TGTGCCTGGAGACCCCGGGCACTGGAGAACACTGAAGCTTTCTTT. Protein: CAWRPRALENTEAFF. V usage is TRBV30 and J usage is TRBJ1-1, with D unresolved. The CDR3 loop spans 15 amino acids. Per the germline V gene, CDR1 is GTSNPN and CDR2 is SVGIG (reference sequence). V lost 3 bases and J lost 1, with 15 bases in between.

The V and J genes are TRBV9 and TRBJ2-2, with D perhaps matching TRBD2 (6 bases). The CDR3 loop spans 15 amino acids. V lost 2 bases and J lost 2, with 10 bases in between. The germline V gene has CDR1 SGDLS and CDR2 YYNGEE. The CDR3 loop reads CASSVGTHNTGELFF. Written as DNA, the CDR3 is TGTGCCAGCAGCGTCGGGACTCATAACACCGGGGAGCTGTTTTTT.

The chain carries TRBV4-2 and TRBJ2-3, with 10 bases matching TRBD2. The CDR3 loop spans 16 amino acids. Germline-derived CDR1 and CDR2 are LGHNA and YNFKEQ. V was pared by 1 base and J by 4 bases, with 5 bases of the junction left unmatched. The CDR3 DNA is TGTGCCAGCAGCCAAGCTAGCGGGAGATTGCCAGATACGCAGTATTTT. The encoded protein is CASSQASGRLPDTQYF.

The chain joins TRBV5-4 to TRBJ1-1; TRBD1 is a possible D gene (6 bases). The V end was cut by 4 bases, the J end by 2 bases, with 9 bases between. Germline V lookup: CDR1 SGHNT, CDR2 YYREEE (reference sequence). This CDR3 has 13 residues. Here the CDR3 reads CASSGDTNTEAFF. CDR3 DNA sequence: TGTGCCAGCAGCGGGGACACAAACACTGAAGCTTTCTTT.

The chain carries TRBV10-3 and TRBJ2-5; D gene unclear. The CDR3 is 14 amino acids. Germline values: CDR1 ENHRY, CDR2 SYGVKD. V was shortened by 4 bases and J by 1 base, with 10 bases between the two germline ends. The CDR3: CAISARQSQETQYF. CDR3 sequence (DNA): TGTGCCATCAGTGCGCGCCAGAGCCAAGAGACCCAGTACTTC.

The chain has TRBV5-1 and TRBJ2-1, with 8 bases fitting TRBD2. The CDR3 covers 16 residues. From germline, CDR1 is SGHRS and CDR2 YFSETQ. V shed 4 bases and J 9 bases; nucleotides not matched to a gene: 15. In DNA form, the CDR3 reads TGCGCCAGCAGCCGATCACTAGCGGAGCTGGGTCTTGAGCAGTTCTTC. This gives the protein CASSRSLAELGLEQFF.

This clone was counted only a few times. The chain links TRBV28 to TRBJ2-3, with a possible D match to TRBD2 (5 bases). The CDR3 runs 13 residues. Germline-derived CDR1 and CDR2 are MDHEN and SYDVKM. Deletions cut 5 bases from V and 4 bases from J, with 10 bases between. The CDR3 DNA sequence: TGTGCCAGCAGTACCCCCGGGGCAGATACGCAGTATTTT. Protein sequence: CASSTPGADTQYF.

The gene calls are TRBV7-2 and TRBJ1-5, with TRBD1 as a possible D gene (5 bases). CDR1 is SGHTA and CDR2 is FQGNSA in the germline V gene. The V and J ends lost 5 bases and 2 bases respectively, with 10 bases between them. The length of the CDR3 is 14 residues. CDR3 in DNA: TGTGCCAGCAGCGTAGGGGATCGCAATCAGCCCCAGCATTTT. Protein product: CASSVGDRNQPQHF. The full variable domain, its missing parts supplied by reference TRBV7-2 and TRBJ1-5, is GAGVSQSPSNKVTEKGKDVELRCDPISGHTALYWYRQSLGQGLEFLIYFQGNSAPDKSGLPSDRFSAERTGGSVSTLTIQRTQQEDSAVYLCASSVGDRNQPQHFGDGTRLSIL.

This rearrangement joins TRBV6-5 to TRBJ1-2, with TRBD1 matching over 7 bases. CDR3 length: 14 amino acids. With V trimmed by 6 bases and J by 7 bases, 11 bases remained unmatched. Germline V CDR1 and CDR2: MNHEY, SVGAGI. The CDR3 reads CASRTGSASAGYTF. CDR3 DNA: TGTGCCAGCAGGACAGGGTCGGCCTCGGCTGGCTACACCTTC.

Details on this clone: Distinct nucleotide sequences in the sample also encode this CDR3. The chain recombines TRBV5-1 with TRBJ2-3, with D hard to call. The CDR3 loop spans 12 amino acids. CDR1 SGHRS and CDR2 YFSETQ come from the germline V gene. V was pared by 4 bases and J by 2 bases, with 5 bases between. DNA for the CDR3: TGCGCCAGCAGCAGGGACACAGATACGCAGTATTTT. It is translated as CASSRDTDTQYF.

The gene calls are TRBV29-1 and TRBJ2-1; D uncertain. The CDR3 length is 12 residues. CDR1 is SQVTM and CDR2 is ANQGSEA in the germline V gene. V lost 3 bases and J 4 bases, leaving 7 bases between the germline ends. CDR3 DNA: TGCAGCGTTGACCTGGGATACAATGAGCAGTTCTTC. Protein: CSVDLGYNEQFF.

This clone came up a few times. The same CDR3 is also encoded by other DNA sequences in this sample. The CDR3 sequence is CASSYLDREDYGYTF. Written as DNA, the CDR3 is TGTGCCAGCAGTTACCTGGACAGGGAGGACTATGGCTACACCTTC. J is TRBJ1-2 and V is TRBV6-6, with 8 bases identical to TRBD1. This CDR3 has 15 amino acids. V shed 2 bases and J 3 bases; nucleotides not matched to a gene: 5. Germline V gives CDR1 MNHNY, CDR2 SVGAGI (reference sequence).

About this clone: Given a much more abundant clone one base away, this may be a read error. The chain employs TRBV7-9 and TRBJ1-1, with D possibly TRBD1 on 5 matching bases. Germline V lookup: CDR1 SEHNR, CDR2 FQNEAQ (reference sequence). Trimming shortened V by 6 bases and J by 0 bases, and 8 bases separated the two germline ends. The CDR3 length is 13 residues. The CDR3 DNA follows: TGTGCCAGCAGTGGGGGGGTGAACACTGAAGCTTTCTTT. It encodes CASSGGVNTEAFF.

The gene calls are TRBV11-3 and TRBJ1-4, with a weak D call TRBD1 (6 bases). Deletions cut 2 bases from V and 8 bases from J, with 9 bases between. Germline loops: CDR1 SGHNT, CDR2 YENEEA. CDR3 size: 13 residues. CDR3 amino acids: CASSLFGGEKLFF. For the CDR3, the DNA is TGTGCCAGCAGCTTATTCGGGGGCGAAAAACTGTTTTTT.

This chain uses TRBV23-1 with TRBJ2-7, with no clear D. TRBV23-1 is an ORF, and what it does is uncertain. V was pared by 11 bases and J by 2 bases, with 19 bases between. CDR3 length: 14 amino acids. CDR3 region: CAADASPFAYEQYF. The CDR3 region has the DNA TGCGCCGCCGACGCGTCCCCGTTTGCCTACGAGCAGTACTTC.

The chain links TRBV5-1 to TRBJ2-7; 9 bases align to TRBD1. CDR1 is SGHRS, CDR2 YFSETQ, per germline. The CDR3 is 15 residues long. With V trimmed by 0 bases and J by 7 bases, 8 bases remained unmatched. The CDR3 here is CASSLADRGGGEQYF. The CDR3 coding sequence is TGCGCCAGCAGCTTGGCGGACAGGGGAGGTGGGGAGCAGTACTTC.

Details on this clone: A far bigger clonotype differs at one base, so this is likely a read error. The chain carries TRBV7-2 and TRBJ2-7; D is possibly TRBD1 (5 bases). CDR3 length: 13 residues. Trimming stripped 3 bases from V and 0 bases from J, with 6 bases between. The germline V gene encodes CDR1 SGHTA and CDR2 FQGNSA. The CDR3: CASSFDSSYEQYF. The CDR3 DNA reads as TGTGCCAGCAGCTTCGACAGCTCCTACGAGCAGTACTTC.

The CDR3 coding sequence is TGTGCCAGCAGAGGGACACTGGAGGACACCATATATTTT. Its translation is CASRGTLEDTIYF. The rearrangement joins TRBV6-1 to TRBJ1-3; tentative D call: TRBD1 (6 bases). CDR1 is MNHNS, CDR2 SASEGT, per germline. There are 13 residues in the CDR3. Trimming removed 6 bases from V and 8 bases from J, with 14 bases in between.

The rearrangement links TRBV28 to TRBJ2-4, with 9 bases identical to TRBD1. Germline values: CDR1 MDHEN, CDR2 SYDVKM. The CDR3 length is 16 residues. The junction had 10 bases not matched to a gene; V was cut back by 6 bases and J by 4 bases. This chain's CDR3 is CASSNMGTGRKNIQYF. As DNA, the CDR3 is TGTGCCAGCAGCAACATGGGGACAGGGCGTAAAAACATTCAGTACTTC.

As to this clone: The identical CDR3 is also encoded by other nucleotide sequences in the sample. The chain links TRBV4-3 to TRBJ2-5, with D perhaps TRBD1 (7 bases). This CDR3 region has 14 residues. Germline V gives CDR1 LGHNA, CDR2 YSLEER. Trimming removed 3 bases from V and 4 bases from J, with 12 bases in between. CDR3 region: CASSQEGQTETQYF. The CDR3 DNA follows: TGCGCCAGCAGCCAGGAGGGACAGACAGAGACCCAGTACTTC.